This T cell receptor beta chain comes out of a study of shared clonotypes between healthy human individuals. Generated by immunoSEQ multiplex PCR, the TCRdb table keeps only in-frame clones and is missing some. The data show roughly 1,500,000 clones, under 99% seen once. The CDR3 has 15 residues. Trimming took 6 bases from V and 1 from J, leaving 15 bases between them. Germline V CDR1 and CDR2: SGHRS, YFSETQ. The sample taken for sequencing was naive CD4+ T cells sorted from blood. The subset here: CD45RA+ positively selected. The clonotype comes from a young man in good health. V gene TRBV5-1 combines with J gene TRBJ2-3; D may be TRBD2 (6 bases). For the CDR3, the DNA is TGCGCCAGCACCTGGGGGTCTAGCGGCACAGATACGCAGTATTTT. Its protein is CASTWGSSGTDTQYF. The full variable domain, in which reference TRBV5-1 and TRBJ2-3 provide the parts outside the CDR3, is KAGVTQTPRYLIKTRGQQVTLSCSPISGHRSVSWYQQTPGQGLQFLFEYFSETQRNKGNFPGRFSGRQFSNSRSEMNVSTLELGDSALYLCASTWGSSGTDTQYFGPGTRLTVL.